This T cell receptor (beta chain) was observed in a study of sequential checkpoint blockade in melanoma. Study in general: Both treatment sequences were followed by maintenance nivolumab.

V trimming: 2 bases; J trimming: 4 bases; junction bases outside the gene matches: 4. The CDR3 runs to 14 residues. CDR1 SGHNT and CDR2 YYREEE come from the germline V gene (reference sequence). Treatment described: randomized to nivolumab then ipilimumab (arm A) or the reverse (arm B). Live CD3+CD8+ CD19− CD56− cells were sorted from PBMCs. TCRdb's table, derived via immunoSEQ multiplex PCR, lists solely in-frame clones and lacks some. This table holds some 14,000 clones, 70% to 85% found once. This specimen was CD8+ T cells sorted from blood (inferred from file names), taken from a patient given nivolumab and ipilimumab in sequence. The rearrangement uses TRBV5-4 and TRBJ2-7, with 9 bases fitting TRBD1. The source of this sequence is a human donor with melanoma. DNA of the CDR3: TGTGCCAGCAGCTTCGGGACAGGGACTTACGAGCAGTACTTC. This gives the protein CASSFGTGTYEQYF.